Judged by abundance, the clone carrying this T cell receptor beta chain is medium-sized (0.01 to 0.1%). TCRdb recomputed calls from the PCR reads with MiXCR, one row per CDR3 protein. The table has roughly 9,300 distinct CDR3 sequences, 20% to 30% seen once. This entry comes from a study of immune characterization of retroperitoneal liposarcoma. The germline V and J ends were trimmed by 3 bases and 6 bases, with 9 bases remaining between them. This CDR3 has 13 amino acids. The TCR originated in a male donor with retroperitoneal liposarcoma. The source material was blood. The chain employs TRBV12-3 or TRBV12-4 and TRBJ2-1; D perhaps matches TRBD2 (5 bases). The CDR3 nucleotides are TGTGCCAGCAGTTTGTTGGCGGGCAATGAGCAGTTCTTC. This sequence encodes CASSLLAGNEQFF.